This T cell receptor beta chain derives from a study of tissue T cells after allogeneic stem cell transplantation. Remarks on this clone: Its antigen remains unknown. Mouse gene names and germline throughout. The read finishes 1 residue shy of the CDR3 end, and the germline J gene is used to complete it.

Repertoires were generated with immunoSEQ multiplex PCR, while TCRdb's copy carries only in-frame clones and drops some. The sample holds some 4,600 clones, roughly 42% seen once. Time point given: mouse harvest day 14 after allogeneic transplant. Mouse grafts combined 10^7 T-cell-depleted bone marrow cells with 10^6 splenic CD5+ T cells. This mouse GVHD model was MHC-mismatched B6 to BALB/c, profiled day 7 or 14. Germline lookup yields CDR1 KGHPV and CDR2 FQNQEV (reference sequence). V was clipped by 2 bases and J by 0 bases, with 8 bases between them. The CDR3 covers 14 residues. General study results and limits: TCR repertoires tracked anatomic similarity, regardless of disease or transplant status.

This receptor was obtained from a female BALB/c mouse given C57BL/6 T cells with graft-versus-host disease after an allogeneic hematopoietic cell transplant. Sequencing was carried out using gut tissue. The chain carries TRBV26 and TRBJ2-7; weak D call: TRBD1 (6 bases). The CDR3 is CASSLGRGSYEQYF. The part of the CDR3 DNA that was read is TGTGCCAGCAGTCTGGGCAGGGGCTCCTATGAACAGTAC.